This T cell receptor beta chain was sequenced for a study of early T cells in non-severe SARS-CoV-2 infection. The CDR3 sequence is 13 residues long. Germline-derived CDR1 and CDR2 are MDHEN and SYDVKM. Deletions cut 7 bases from V and 5 bases from J, with 9 bases between. Via MiXCR, TCRdb re-called the 5' RACE reads, giving one row per CDR3 protein. This sample has tens of thousands of distinct CDR3 sequences; under 15% occur once, and the top ten carry 5.5%. This receptor was taken from an adult who was a healthcare worker with PCR-confirmed SARS-CoV-2 infection or an uninfected control (not recorded which). This chain uses TRBV28 with TRBJ1-6; D might be TRBD1 (5 bases). Specimen: whole blood. The CDR3 loop is CASNRQNNSPLHF. The CDR3 DNA is TGTGCCAGCAATCGACAGAATAATTCACCCCTCCACTTT.